One and the same sample provided the 25 T cell receptor beta chains below, sequenced in a study of tumor-infiltrating lymphocytes in primary liver carcinoma. From around 20-30 mg of unsorted bulk tissue, DNA and RNA were co-extracted together. The authors made TCR beta cDNA from 400 to 600 ng total RNA with a constant-region primer. A slightly modified ARM-PCR protocol with three nested multiplex PCR rounds produced these TCR beta libraries. In the first two PCR rounds, TRBV1-TRBV30 forward primers were paired with a C-beta reverse primer, and each round lasted approximately 10 cycles. From the multiplex PCR reads, TCRdb called clonotypes with MiXCR, one entry per CDR3 protein. The table shows approximately 73,000 distinct CDR3 sequences, with roughly 69% occurring only once. Material: liver tumor tissue from sampling region 4. Subset denoted: tumor region T4, right-lateral pole. The receptors here all came from a man between 40 and 49 years old with primary liver carcinoma and hepatitis B virus infection.

About this clonotype itself: Lacking the conserved final phenylalanine or tryptophan, this CDR3 likely reflects a read error. The rearrangement joins TRBV6-5 to TRBJ2-1, with 9 bases matching TRBD2. With V trimmed by 5 bases and J by 2 bases, 16 bases remained unmatched. CDR1 is MNHEY, CDR2 SVGAGI, per germline. The CDR3 consists of 19 residues. CDR3 in amino acids: CASSPGTRGRVGAYNEQFL. The DNA of the CDR3 is TGTGCCAGCAGTCCCGGGACTCGCGGGAGGGTCGGCGCCTACAATGAGCAGTTCCTC.

The chain links TRBV11-2 to TRBJ2-7, with D uncertain. The germline V gene encodes CDR1 SGHAT and CDR2 FQNNGV. V was pared by 2 bases and J by 11 bases, with 16 bases between. This CDR3 contains 13 residues. The chain's CDR3 is CASSLSELSLKYF. CDR3 coding DNA: TGTGCCAGCAGCTTAAGTGAGCTATCGTTGAAGTACTTC.

With regard to this clonotype: At one of its ends the junction is not consistent with the germline gene, which may arise from a read error. CDR3 nucleotide sequence: TGCAGCGGTGGGCCCGTCTCCTGCAATGAGCAGTTCTTC. Translating it yields CSGGPVSCNEQFF. The chain has TRBV29-1 and TRBJ2-1, with D unresolved. This CDR3 is built from 13 residues. Germline CDR1 reads SQVTM; CDR2 reads ANQGSEA.

About this clonotype: At one end, the junction sequence differs from germline, possibly due to a read error. This chain connects TRBV12-3 or TRBV12-4 to TRBJ2-7; 8 nucleotides agree with TRBD2. This CDR3 is 15 amino acids long. The CDR3 here is CAGSLSTSVVYEQYF. In DNA, the CDR3 is TGTGCCGGCAGTTTATCGACTAGCGTGGTGTACGAGCAATACTTC.

As regards this clonotype: Germline and junction disagree at one end, which may indicate a read error. The chain uses TRBV12-3 or TRBV12-4 and TRBJ1-1, with no clear D. The CDR3 is 14 amino acids. Here the CDR3 DNA reads TGCGCCAGCAGCCCGGGCAATCAGATCACTGAAGCTTTCTTT. It translates to CASSPGNQITEAFF.

By share of the sample, this clonotype is medium-sized. The chain is built from TRBV11-1 and TRBJ2-2, with D possibly being TRBD2 (5 bases). Germline V gives CDR1 SGHAT, CDR2 FQDESV (reference sequence). The CDR3 extends over 13 amino acids. Between the trimmed V and J ends, which lost 1 base and 6 bases, there was a span of 6 bases. The CDR3 DNA reads TGTGCCAGCAGCTTAGGACTATCCGGGGAGCTGTTTTTT. Its translation: CASSLGLSGELFF.

With respect to this clonotype: A much more abundant neighbour one base away suggests this may be a read error. V usage is TRBV11-2 and J usage is TRBJ2-5, with 8 positions matching TRBD2. V dropped 9 bases and J dropped 3; count of bases not matched to a gene: 15. The CDR3 has 16 amino acids. The germline gives CDR1 SGHAT, CDR2 FQNNGV. The CDR3: CARSQTPGGGKETQYF. For the CDR3, the DNA is TGTGCCAGGAGCCAAACTCCTGGCGGGGGGAAAGAGACCCAGTACTTC. The whole variable domain, filled in from reference TRBV11-2 and TRBJ2-5, reads EAGVAQSPRYKIIEKRQSVAFWCNPISGHATLYWYQQILGQGPKLLIQFQNNGVVDDSQLPKDRFSAERLKGVDSTLKIQPAKLEDSAVYLCARSQTPGGGKETQYFGPGTRLLVL.

On this clonotype: A junction end diverges from the germline sequence, so it may reflect a read error. The chain joins TRBV11-1 to TRBJ2-3, with D perhaps TRBD1 or TRBD2 (5 bases each). Germline V gene sequence: CDR1 SGHAT, CDR2 FQDESV (reference sequence). This CDR3 spans 16 amino acids. The CDR3 reads CARSLGASTQTDTQYF. CDR3 nucleotides: TGCGCCAGAAGCCTCGGGGCTAGCACACAAACAGATACGCAGTATTTT. Full variable domain (missing parts from reference TRBV11-1 and TRBJ2-3): EAEVAQSPRYKITEKSQAVAFWCDPISGHATLYWYRQILGQGPELLVQFQDESVVDDSQLPKDRFSAERLKGVDSTLKIQPAELGDSAMYLCARSLGASTQTDTQYFGPGTRLTVL.

Here the CDR3 DNA reads TGTGCCAGCAGCAGCGTGACAGGGGTTGGCCAGACCCAGTACTTC. Its protein is CASSSVTGVGQTQYF. The chain employs TRBV5-4 and TRBJ2-5, with TRBD1 matching over 8 bases. V was clipped by 4 bases and J by 6 bases; unmatched bases: 11. This CDR3 is built from 15 residues. Germline-derived CDR1 and CDR2 are SGHNT and YYREEE (reference sequence).

About this clonotype itself: At one boundary the junction diverges from the germline segment, which might be a read error. V and J are TRBV7-9 and TRBJ1-6; unclear D gene. CDR1 and CDR2 (germline): SEHNR, FQNEAQ (reference sequence). The CDR3 is made up of 14 amino acids. DNA for the CDR3: TGTGCCTGCAGCCCGGGGACCTATAATTCACCCCTCCACTTT. This codes for CACSPGTYNSPLHF.

The chain links TRBV6-5 to TRBJ2-5; 11 bases align to TRBD2. The CDR3 extends over 17 amino acids. From germline, CDR1 is MNHEY and CDR2 SVGAGI. V gave up 9 bases and J gave up 7 bases; unmatched junction bases: 19. The CDR3 reads CASIYSVLAGGGATQYF. CDR3 DNA: TGTGCCAGTATTTACTCGGTTCTAGCGGGAGGAGGGGCGACCCAGTACTTC.

The rearrangement uses TRBV11-2 and TRBJ2-7, with 7 bases identical to TRBD2. Germline-derived CDR1 and CDR2 are SGHAT and FQNNGV. V was pared by 7 bases and J by 12 bases, with 15 bases of the junction left unmatched. The CDR3 sequence is 13 residues long. The CDR3 spells CASNPGLVVEWYF. The CDR3 nucleotides read TGTGCCAGCAACCCAGGACTAGTGGTAGAGTGGTACTTC.

The chain recombines TRBV28 with TRBJ1-2; 9 bases line up with TRBD1. J gave up 8 bases and V 5 bases, and 9 bases lay outside the gene matches. Per germline, CDR1 MDHEN and CDR2 SYDVKM. There are 14 residues in the CDR3. Here the CDR3 DNA reads TGTGCCAGCAGTCCGCCGGGACAGGGTCGCGGCTACACCTTC. Protein: CASSPPGQGRGYTF.

This clonotype was detected many times. The rearrangement links TRBV7-8 to TRBJ1-4, with TRBD1 matching over 9 bases. This CDR3 contains 15 residues. Trimming cost V 3 bases and J 8 bases; bases outside gene matches: 7. Germline V CDR1 and CDR2: SGHVS, FQNEAQ. CDR3 sequence reads: CASSLATGGHEKLFF. The DNA of the CDR3 is TGTGCCAGCAGCTTGGCGACAGGGGGTCACGAAAAACTGTTTTTT.

A single count supports this clonotype. Germline is not matched at one junction end, which may reflect a read error. The CDR3 loop is CSAPGDRDRYNGQFF. CDR3 sequence (DNA): TGCAGCGCACCTGGGGATAGGGATAGATACAATGGGCAGTTCTTC. This chain connects TRBV29-1 to TRBJ2-1; D is unresolved. CDR1 is SQVTM, CDR2 ANQGSEA, per germline. The CDR3 contains 15 residues.

In the case of this clonotype: Because the CDR3 is missing its conserved closing phenylalanine or tryptophan, this is likely a read error. The chain carries TRBV11-2 and TRBJ2-7, with D unresolved. Germline V lookup: CDR1 SGHAT, CDR2 FQNNGV. The length of the CDR3 is 15 residues. V was pared by 7 bases and J by 1 base, with 17 bases between. In nucleotides, the CDR3 is TGTGCCAGCAAGCTATCTGTGGGAATATCCTACGAGCAGTACTAC. This codes for CASKLSVGISYEQYY.

V usage is TRBV4-1 and J usage is TRBJ2-7; 13 bases are a match to TRBD2. Per germline, CDR1 MGHRA and CDR2 YSYEKL. The CDR3 covers 17 residues. V gave up 0 bases and J gave up 2 bases; unmatched junction bases: 4. The CDR3 loop reads CASSQDPTSGGAYEQYF. In DNA, the CDR3 is TGCGCCAGCAGCCAAGATCCTACTAGCGGGGGGGCCTACGAGCAGTACTTC.

This clonotype turned up a few times. The conserved final phenylalanine or tryptophan is absent from the CDR3, which likely points to a read error. The chain links TRBV6-5 to TRBJ1-6; 8 nucleotides line up with TRBD1. The CDR3 is 15 residues long. Germline V gene data show CDR1 as MNHEY and CDR2 as SVGAGI. Unmatched junction bases numbered 12, after V lost 7 bases and J lost 10 bases. This chain's CDR3 is CASTHLTGADSPLHS. CDR3 nucleotides: TGTGCCAGCACCCACTTGACAGGGGCGGACTCACCCCTCCACTCT.

This clonotype was detected a few times. A read error is possible here, since a much larger clone lies one base away. The chain is built from TRBV7-9 and TRBJ1-1; unclear D gene. Germline CDR1 is SEHNR and CDR2 is FQNEAQ (reference sequence). The CDR3 runs to 13 residues. The CDR3 reads CVSSLARDSVAFF. CDR3 DNA: TGTGTCAGCAGCTTAGCGCGAGATAGCGTGGCTTTCTTT. Complete variable domain (other parts from reference TRBV7-9 and TRBJ1-1): DTGVSQNPRHKITKRGQNVTFRCDPISEHNRLYWYRQTLGQGPEFLTYFQNEAQLEKSRLLSDRFSAERPKGSFSTLEIQRTEQGDSAMYLCVSSLARDSVAFFGQGTRLTVV.

About this clonotype: This CDR3 fails to terminate in the conserved phenylalanine or tryptophan, so it likely reflects a read error. The chain carries TRBV6-1 and TRBJ2-5; D might be TRBD2 (6 bases). The V gene's germline CDR1 is MNHNS and CDR2 SASEGT. The CDR3 consists of 17 residues. The CDR3 sequence is CASSASTGVNRQGTQYS. CDR3 sequence (DNA): TGTGCCAGCAGCGCTAGCACGGGGGTAAACCGCCAAGGGACCCAGTACTCC.

Details on this clonotype: Just one base apart from a much larger clone, this may be a read error. The chain employs TRBV7-8 and TRBJ2-5; D gene ambiguous. The CDR3 consists of 14 residues. Germline CDR1 SGHVS, CDR2 FQNEAQ. For the CDR3, the DNA is TGTGCCAGCAGCTTAGCAGCGTACCAAGAGTCCCAGTACTTC. It specifies CASSLAAYQESQYF.

This clonotype occurred a few times. This chain links TRBV21-1 with TRBJ2-7; the D segment call TRBD1 is taken from the table without a DNA check. TRBV21-1 constitutes a pseudogene. This CDR3 has 13 amino acids. The CDR3 protein is CASIQSPRYEQYF. In DNA, the CDR3 is TGTGCCAGCATCCAATCCCCCAGGTACGAGCAGTACTTC.

As regards this clonotype: Germline is not matched at one junction end, which may reflect a read error. This chain joins TRBV7-8 and TRBJ2-7; D is tentatively TRBD1 or TRBD2 (5 bases each). This CDR3 is 15 amino acids long. Germline lookup yields CDR1 SGHVS and CDR2 FQNEAQ. This CDR3 is CASSSTPDSSYERYF. Here the CDR3 DNA reads TGTGCCAGCAGCTCCACCCCCGACAGCTCCTACGAGCGGTACTTT. Full variable domain (outside the CDR3, taken from reference TRBV7-8 and TRBJ2-7): GAGVSQSPRYKVAKRGQDVALRCDPISGHVSLFWYQQALGQGPEFLTYFQNEAQLDKSGLPSDRFFAERPEGSVSTLKIQRTQQEDSAVYLCASSSTPDSSYERYFGPGTRLTVT.

This clonotype was seen at least ten times. The junction and the germline gene differ at one end; a read error may be behind it. V is TRBV7-8 and J is TRBJ2-2; possible D gene TRBD2, 6 bases. The CDR3 is 16 amino acids. Germline-derived CDR1 and CDR2 are SGHVS and FQNEAQ. The CDR3 is CASSPGLSPTTGGLFF. In DNA form, the CDR3 reads TGTGCCAGCAGCCCCGGACTATCTCCAACAACCGGGGGGCTGTTTTTT.

Of note for this clonotype: Since no conserved phenylalanine or tryptophan closes the CDR3, a read error is the likely cause. CDR3 DNA sequence: TGTGCTAGCAGCTGGGGACAGGGGGTAACCTACGAGCAGTACCTC. Encoded protein: CASSWGQGVTYEQYL. The V and J genes are TRBV5-4 and TRBJ2-7; the match to TRBD1 covers 11 bases. Per the germline V gene, CDR1 is SGHNT and CDR2 is YYREEE (reference sequence). This CDR3 comprises 15 residues.